This passage covers 23 T cell receptor beta chains from one sample sequenced in a study of CD8 T cells in ankylosing spondylitis. MiXCR, applied by TCRdb to the 5' RACE reads, yields one record per CDR3 protein. This sample carries 200,000 to 300,000 distinct CDR3 sequences, around 10% of them seen once, and the ten largest clones take less than 8%. The sample was blood, either unsorted or a sorted T cell fraction (not recorded which). Every receptor here comes from a male donor with ankylosing spondylitis or in good health (not recorded which).

This clonotype was recorded many times. The chain recombines TRBV7-4 with TRBJ1-4; D perhaps matches TRBD1 (5 bases). CDR3 length: 16 amino acids. Per the germline V gene, CDR1 is SGHVT and CDR2 is SQSDAQ. Trimming stripped 4 bases from V and 0 bases from J, with 12 bases between. DNA for the CDR3: TGTGCCAGCAGCTCCCATGACAGATCAACTAATGAAAAACTGTTTTTT. Its protein is CASSSHDRSTNEKLFF.

This chain uses TRBV29-1 with TRBJ2-1; D might be TRBD1 (5 bases). The CDR3 totals 15 residues. V lost 6 bases to trimming and J lost 4 bases, with 19 bases between them. CDR1 and CDR2 from the germline V gene are SQVTM and ANQGSEA. CDR3 DNA: TGCAGCGTCCCGGATGGCGGACAAATTTACAATGAGCAGTTCTTC. Amino acid sequence: CSVPDGGQIYNEQFF.

There are many counts of this clonotype. The chain employs TRBV28 and TRBJ2-7; maybe TRBD1 (5 bases). V lost 6 bases to trimming and J lost 3 bases, with 21 bases between them. The CDR3 loop spans 16 amino acids. Germline CDR1 is MDHEN and CDR2 is SYDVKM. CDR3 DNA: TGTGCCAGCAGGTCACGACAGAACCTGATTAACTACGAGCAGTACTTC. This codes for CASRSRQNLINYEQYF.

This clonotype was counted between two and nine times. The chain employs TRBV7-1 and TRBJ2-4; D gene unclear. TRBV7-1 is recorded as an ORF, its role being uncertain. Trimming took 3 bases from V and 1 from J, leaving 7 bases between them. The CDR3 totals 14 residues. The CDR3 loop reads CASSSPGAKNIQYF. The CDR3 nucleotides read TGTGCCAGCAGCTCTCCTGGGGCCAAAAACATTCAGTACTTC.

V gene TRBV2 combines with J gene TRBJ2-2; D remains ambiguous. V was clipped by 5 bases and J by 6 bases, with 13 bases between them. The germline V gene has CDR1 SNHLY and CDR2 FYNNEI. The CDR3 runs 14 residues. In DNA, the CDR3 is TGTGCCAGCAGTTACAAGGGCCCATCCGGGGAGCTGTTTTTT. Translation: CASSYKGPSGELFF.

This chain links TRBV24-1 with TRBJ2-3; D is possibly TRBD1 (5 bases). Germline V lookup: CDR1 KGHDR, CDR2 SFDVKD. There are 15 residues in the CDR3. Deletions cut 5 bases from V and 2 bases from J, with 13 bases between. The CDR3 bases are TGTGCCACCAGTGTTATCCAGGGTTCCACAGATACGCAGTATTTT. The encoded protein is CATSVIQGSTDTQYF.

This clonotype showed up many times. This chain links TRBV5-1 with TRBJ1-4; D is uncertain. The CDR3 spans 13 residues. CDR1 is SGHRS, CDR2 YFSETQ, per germline. V was trimmed by 4 bases and J by 8 bases, leaving 12 bases between them. CDR3 protein: CASSPQHNEKLFF. The CDR3 coding sequence is TGCGCCAGCAGCCCGCAACACAACGAAAAACTGTTTTTT.

Many counts were recorded for this clonotype. The rearrangement uses TRBV20-1 and TRBJ2-3, with TRBD2 identical over 10 bases. CDR1 DFQATT and CDR2 SNEGSKA come from the germline V gene (reference sequence). Trimming at V came to 6 bases and at J to 1 base, leaving 4 bases not matched to a gene. This CDR3 is built from 14 residues. The CDR3 region is CSAKTSGGTDTQYF. The CDR3 nucleotides read TGCAGTGCAAAAACTAGCGGGGGCACAGATACGCAGTATTTT.

This clonotype showed up many times. The chain joins TRBV20-1 to TRBJ2-1; no firm D call. The CDR3 is made up of 14 amino acids. CDR1 DFQATT and CDR2 SNEGSKA come from the germline V gene (reference sequence). Trimming took off 0 bases at V and 3 bases at J, with 9 bases between the two ends. The CDR3 loop reads CSARDLRSYNEQFF. The DNA of the CDR3 is TGCAGTGCTAGAGATCTGCGTAGCTACAATGAGCAGTTCTTC.

Here the CDR3 DNA reads TGCAGCGCCGGGACTAGCGGGAGGAGCCAGAACGAGCAGTACTTC. Translation gives CSAGTSGRSQNEQYF. The rearrangement uses TRBV29-1 and TRBJ2-7; 15 nucleotides line up with TRBD2. Germline-derived CDR1 and CDR2 are SQVTM and ANQGSEA. The CDR3 loop spans 15 amino acids. Unmatched junction bases numbered 9, after V lost 7 bases and J lost 5 bases.

This clonotype came up a few times. The chain joins TRBV3-1 to TRBJ2-1; D is possibly TRBD2 (6 bases). CDR1 is LGHDT, CDR2 YNNKEL, per germline (reference sequence). The CDR3 is 14 residues long. The V and J ends lost 2 bases and 7 bases respectively, with 12 bases between them. DNA of the CDR3: TGTGCCAGCAGCCAACGTCTAGCGAGGAATGAGCAGTTCTTC. As protein: CASSQRLARNEQFF.

This clonotype was seen a handful of times. This could be a read error, since a much larger clone is one nucleotide away. The gene calls are TRBV12-3 or TRBV12-4 and TRBJ2-5; no definite D call. CDR3 size: 12 residues. Trimming removed 6 bases from V and 0 bases from J, with 5 bases in between. The CDR3 reads CASSSDQETQYF. The CDR3 DNA sequence: TGTGCCAGCAGCTCCGACCAAGAGACCCAGTACTTC.

This clonotype has more than one count but fewer than ten. The chain combines TRBV24-1 with TRBJ2-2; TRBD1 aligns across 8 bases. The ends lost 8 bases at V and 15 bases at J; junction bases unmatched: 10. From germline, CDR1 is KGHDR and CDR2 SFDVKD. This CDR3 comprises 12 residues. The CDR3 DNA sequence: TGTGCCACCAAGGCCGCCAGGGGGCAAGTGTTTTTT. It specifies CATKAARGQVFF.

This clonotype was seen repeatedly, ten times or more. The chain couples TRBV29-1 to TRBJ2-1; D gene uncertain. Germline values: CDR1 SQVTM, CDR2 ANQGSEA. Deletions cut 0 bases from V and 6 bases from J, with 6 bases between. This CDR3 spans 12 amino acids. CDR3 nucleotides: TGCAGCGTTGAAGATGGCGTCAATGAGCAGTTCTTC. Amino acid sequence: CSVEDGVNEQFF.

This clonotype has at least ten counts. This chain connects TRBV29-1 to TRBJ2-7, with a weak D call TRBD1 (6 bases). This CDR3 is built from 11 residues. Germline V gene lookup returns CDR1 SQVTM and CDR2 ANQGSEA. Trimming took off 5 bases at V and 3 bases at J, with 8 bases between the two ends. The CDR3 coding sequence is TGCAGCGTTAGGACAGACTACGAGCAGTACTTC. It encodes CSVRTDYEQYF.

This clonotype was detected only a few times. Since a much larger clone is just one base distant, this may be a read error. The rearrangement uses TRBV20-1 and TRBJ2-1; 13 positions agree with TRBD2. There are 16 residues in the CDR3. Germline loops: CDR1 DFQATT, CDR2 SNEGSKA (reference sequence). CDR3 in amino acids: CCAIRTSGGLGNEQFF. DNA of the CDR3: TGCTGTGCTATAAGGACTAGCGGGGGCCTGGGTAATGAGCAGTTCTTC.

This clonotype appeared many times. The gene calls are TRBV12-3 or TRBV12-4 and TRBJ2-3; 8 nucleotides match TRBD1. CDR3 length: 14 residues. Trimming at V came to 6 bases and at J to 5 bases, leaving 7 bases not matched to a gene. The DNA of the CDR3 is TGTGCCAGCAGCCGCACCGACAGGGGAGATACGCAGTATTTT. This gives the protein CASSRTDRGDTQYF.

V usage is TRBV9 and J usage is TRBJ2-2, with 11 bases matching TRBD1. Germline CDR1 is SGDLS and CDR2 is YYNGEE. This CDR3 comprises 17 residues. Trimming took 4 bases from V and 7 from J; bases not matched to a gene: 12. The CDR3 nucleotides read TGTGCCAGCAGCTCAGGACAGGGGGCTATTGGGGACGGGGAGCTGTTTTTT. Its protein is CASSSGQGAIGDGELFF.

This clonotype was seen many times. The CDR3 reads CSARQWLRENSIDEQYF. In DNA form, the CDR3 reads TGCAGTGCTAGACAGTGGTTGCGGGAGAATAGTATCGACGAGCAGTACTTC. V gene TRBV20-1 combines with J gene TRBJ2-7; 7 nucleotides align to TRBD2. The CDR3 spans 17 residues. The V segment lost 2 bases and the J segment 5 bases; nucleotides outside the gene matches: 18. Germline V gene lookup returns CDR1 DFQATT and CDR2 SNEGSKA (reference sequence).

The chain has TRBV7-9 and TRBJ1-4; possible D gene TRBD1, 6 bases. V was pared by 7 bases and J by 8 bases, with 14 bases between. CDR1 is SEHNR and CDR2 is FQNEAQ in the germline V gene (reference sequence). CDR3 length equals 13 residues. The CDR3 DNA reads TGTGCCAGCACCAGGGGAACGGGAGAAAAACTGTTTTTT. Encoded protein: CASTRGTGEKLFF.

Comments on this clonotype: This could be a read error, since a much larger clone is one nucleotide away. The CDR3 bases are TGCGCCAGCAGCTTCAGATCCGAGCAGCACTTC. Translating it yields CASSFRSEQHF. V usage is TRBV5-1 and J usage is TRBJ2-7; no clear D gene. Germline CDR1 and CDR2: SGHRS and YFSETQ. The length of the CDR3 is 11 residues.

In this sample, this clonotype turned up many times. The chain is built from TRBV10-3 and TRBJ2-1; 7 bases map to TRBD2. The CDR3 runs to 16 residues. Looked up from germline, CDR1 is ENHRY and CDR2 is SYGVKD. J was trimmed by 6 bases and V by 3 bases; bases with no gene match: 11. In DNA, the CDR3 is TGTGCCATCAGTGAATACAGTGGCGGGGGTCCCAATGAGCAGTTCTTC. Protein product: CAISEYSGGGPNEQFF.

This clonotype was seen a handful of times. V is TRBV6-1 and J is TRBJ2-4, with TRBD2 matching 12 bases. The CDR3 is 16 residues long. Germline V gene data show CDR1 as MNHNS and CDR2 as SASEGT. The V and J ends lost 4 bases and 4 bases, in that order; junction bases with no gene match: 5. For the CDR3, the DNA is TGTGCCAGCAGTGGGCTAGCGGGAGGGCCTAAAAACATTCAGTACTTC. This sequence encodes CASSGLAGGPKNIQYF.